The T cell receptor beta chain described here comes from a study of identifying expanded T cells in peripheral blood. Study-level findings and limits: Clone count variance between roughly 2-week samples rose with total template count.

Trimming pared 5 bases from V and 2 bases from J, leaving 19 bases between. This CDR3 comprises 17 residues. From germline, CDR1 is SGHNT and CDR2 YYREEE (reference sequence). TCRdb's table, derived via immunoSEQ multiplex PCR, lists solely in-frame clones and lacks some. Of 120,000 or so clones in the sample, roughly 80% were seen once. For this clone: The antigen remains unidentified.

The rearrangement links TRBV5-4 to TRBJ2-2; the D gene is possibly TRBD1 (6 bases). The clonotype comes from a person aged 18-70 years in good health. Material for sequencing was blood. The CDR3 region has the DNA TGTGCCAGCAGTCCCGGCTGGACAGTCGGAAACACCGGGGAGCTGTTTTTT. It specifies CASSPGWTVGNTGELFF.